The T cell receptor (beta chain) described here comes from a study of shared clonotypes between healthy human individuals. The trim removed 0 bases at V and 3 bases at J, leaving 5 bases unmatched. This CDR3 comprises 15 residues. In germline, CDR1 is KGHSH, CDR2 LQKENI. Sequenced by immunoSEQ multiplex PCR; TCRdb stores in-frame clones only, minus some. The sample has 1.4 million or so clones; approximately 98.5% are singletons. The specimen was naive CD4+ T cells sorted from blood. Regarding subset: CD45RA+ positively selected. V is TRBV18 and J is TRBJ2-7; 7 bases are a match to TRBD1. The sequence was collected from a man aged 30 to 39 in good health. The chain's CDR3 is CASSPPGQSFYEQYF. The CDR3 DNA is TGTGCCAGCTCACCACCGGGACAGAGTTTCTACGAGCAGTACTTC.